The sequence of this T cell receptor beta chain was determined in a study of blood T cells in healthy people across ages. A J-beta primer mix and a sample-barcoded 5' primer were used in a second PCR of about 6 to 12 cycles. A template-switch adaptor with 12 random nucleotides tagged each cDNA molecule. TCRdb processed the 5' RACE reads anew with MiXCR; each CDR3 protein has one entry. Among almost 1 million distinct CDR3 sequences listed, about 53% were seen once. Healthy Caucasian individuals from Russia aged about 6 to 90 were enrolled as donors. Each individual donor underwent a draw of roughly 10 milliliters of peripheral blood. J gave up 1 base and V 1 base, and 4 bases lay outside the gene matches. Germline CDR1 and CDR2: ENHRY and SYGVKD. This CDR3 spans 15 amino acids. This clonotype was counted only a few times. The antigen is undetermined. Findings and caveats of the study: Strong correlation linked observed beta diversity and percent naive T cells.

The sequenced material came from blood. The chain employs TRBV10-3 and TRBJ2-7; 7 nucleotides line up with TRBD2. The sequence was obtained from a woman aged 55-69 years in good health. The CDR3 sequence is CAISEYRGESYEQYF. The CDR3, as DNA: TGTGCCATCAGTGAGTACCGGGGGGAGTCCTACGAGCAGTACTTC.